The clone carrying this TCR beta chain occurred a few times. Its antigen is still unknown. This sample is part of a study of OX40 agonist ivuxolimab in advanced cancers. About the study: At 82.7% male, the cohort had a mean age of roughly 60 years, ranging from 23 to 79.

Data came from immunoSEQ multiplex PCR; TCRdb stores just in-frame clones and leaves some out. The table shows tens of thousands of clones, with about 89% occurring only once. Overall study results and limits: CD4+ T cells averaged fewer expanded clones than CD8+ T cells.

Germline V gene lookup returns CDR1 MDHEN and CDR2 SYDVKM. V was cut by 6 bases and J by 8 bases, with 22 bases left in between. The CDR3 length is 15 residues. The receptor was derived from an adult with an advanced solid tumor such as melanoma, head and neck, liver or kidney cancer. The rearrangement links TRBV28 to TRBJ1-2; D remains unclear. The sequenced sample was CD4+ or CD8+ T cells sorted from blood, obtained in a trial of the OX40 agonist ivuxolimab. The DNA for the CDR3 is TGTGCCAGCAGCTTCGTCGGGGTTACTTACTTGGGCTACACCTTC. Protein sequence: CASSFVGVTYLGYTF.